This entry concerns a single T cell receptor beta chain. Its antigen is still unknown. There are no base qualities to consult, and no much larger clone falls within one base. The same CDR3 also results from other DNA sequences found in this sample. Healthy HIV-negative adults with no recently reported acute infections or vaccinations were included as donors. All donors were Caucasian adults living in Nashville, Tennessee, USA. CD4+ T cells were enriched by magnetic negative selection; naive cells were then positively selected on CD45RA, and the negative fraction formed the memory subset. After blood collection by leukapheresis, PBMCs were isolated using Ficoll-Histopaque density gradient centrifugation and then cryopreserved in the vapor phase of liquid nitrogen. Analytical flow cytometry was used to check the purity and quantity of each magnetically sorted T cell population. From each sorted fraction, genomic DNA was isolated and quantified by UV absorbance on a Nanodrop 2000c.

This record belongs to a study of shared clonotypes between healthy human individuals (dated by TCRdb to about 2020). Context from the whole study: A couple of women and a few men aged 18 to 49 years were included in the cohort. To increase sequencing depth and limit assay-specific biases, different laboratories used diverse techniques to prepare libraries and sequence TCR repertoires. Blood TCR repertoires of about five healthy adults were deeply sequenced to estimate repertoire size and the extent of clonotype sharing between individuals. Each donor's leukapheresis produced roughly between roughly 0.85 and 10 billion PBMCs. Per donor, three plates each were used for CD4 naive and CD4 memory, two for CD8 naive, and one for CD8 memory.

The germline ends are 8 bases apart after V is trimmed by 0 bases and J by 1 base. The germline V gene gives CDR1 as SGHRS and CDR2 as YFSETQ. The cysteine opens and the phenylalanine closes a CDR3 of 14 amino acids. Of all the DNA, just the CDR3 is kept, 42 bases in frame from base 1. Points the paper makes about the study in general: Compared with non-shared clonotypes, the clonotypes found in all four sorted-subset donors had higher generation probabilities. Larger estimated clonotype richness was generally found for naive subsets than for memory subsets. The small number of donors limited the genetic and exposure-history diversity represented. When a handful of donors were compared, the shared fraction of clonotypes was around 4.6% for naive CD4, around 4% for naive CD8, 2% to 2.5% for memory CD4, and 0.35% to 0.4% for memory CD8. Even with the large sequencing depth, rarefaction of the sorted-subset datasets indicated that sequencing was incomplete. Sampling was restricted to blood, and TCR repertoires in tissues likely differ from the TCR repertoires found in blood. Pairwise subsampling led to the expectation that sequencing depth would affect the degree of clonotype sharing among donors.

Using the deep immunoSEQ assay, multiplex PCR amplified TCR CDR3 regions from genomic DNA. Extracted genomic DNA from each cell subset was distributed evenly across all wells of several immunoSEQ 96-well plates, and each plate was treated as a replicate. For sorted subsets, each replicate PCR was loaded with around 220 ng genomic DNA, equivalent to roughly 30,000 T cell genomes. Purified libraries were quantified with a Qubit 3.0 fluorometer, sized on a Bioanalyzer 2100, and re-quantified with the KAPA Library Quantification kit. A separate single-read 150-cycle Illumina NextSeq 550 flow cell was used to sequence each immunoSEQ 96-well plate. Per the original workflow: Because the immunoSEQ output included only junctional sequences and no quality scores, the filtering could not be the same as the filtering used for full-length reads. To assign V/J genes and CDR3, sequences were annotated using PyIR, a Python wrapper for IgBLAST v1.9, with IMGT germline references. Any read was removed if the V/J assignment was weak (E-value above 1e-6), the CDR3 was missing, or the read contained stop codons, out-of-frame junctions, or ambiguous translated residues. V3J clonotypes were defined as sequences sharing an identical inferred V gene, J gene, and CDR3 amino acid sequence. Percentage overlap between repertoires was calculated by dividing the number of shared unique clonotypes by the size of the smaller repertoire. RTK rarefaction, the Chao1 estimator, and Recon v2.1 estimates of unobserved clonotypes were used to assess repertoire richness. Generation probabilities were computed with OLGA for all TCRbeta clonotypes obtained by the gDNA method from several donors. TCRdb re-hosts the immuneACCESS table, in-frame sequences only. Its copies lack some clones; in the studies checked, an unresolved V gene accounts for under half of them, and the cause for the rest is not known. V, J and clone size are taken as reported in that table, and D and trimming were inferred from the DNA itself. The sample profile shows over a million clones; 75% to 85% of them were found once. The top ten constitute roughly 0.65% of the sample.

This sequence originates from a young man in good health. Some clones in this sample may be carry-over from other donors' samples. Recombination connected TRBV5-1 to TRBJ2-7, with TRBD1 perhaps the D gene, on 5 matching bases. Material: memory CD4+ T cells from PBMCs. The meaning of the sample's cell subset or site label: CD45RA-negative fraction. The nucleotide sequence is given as TGCGCCAGCAGCTTGGTTAGGGGATCCTACGAGCAGTACTTC. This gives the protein CASSLVRGSYEQYF.